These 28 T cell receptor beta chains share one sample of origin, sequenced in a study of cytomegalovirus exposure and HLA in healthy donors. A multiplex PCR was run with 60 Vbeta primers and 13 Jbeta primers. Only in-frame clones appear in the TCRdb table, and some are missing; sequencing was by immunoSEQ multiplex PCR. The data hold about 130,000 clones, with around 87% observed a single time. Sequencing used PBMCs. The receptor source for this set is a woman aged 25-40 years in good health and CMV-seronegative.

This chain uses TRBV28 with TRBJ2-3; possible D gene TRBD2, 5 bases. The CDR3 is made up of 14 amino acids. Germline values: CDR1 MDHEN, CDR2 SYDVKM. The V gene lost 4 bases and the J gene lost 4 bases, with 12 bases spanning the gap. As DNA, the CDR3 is TGTGCCAGCAGTTCACCGCCTAGCTCAGATACGCAGTATTTT. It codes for CASSSPPSSDTQYF.

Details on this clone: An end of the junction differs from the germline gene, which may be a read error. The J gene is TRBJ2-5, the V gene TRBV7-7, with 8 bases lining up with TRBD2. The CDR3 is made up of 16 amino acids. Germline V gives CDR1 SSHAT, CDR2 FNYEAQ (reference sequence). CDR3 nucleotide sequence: TGTGCTAGCAGTCCCGGGAGGGGTAGCGTACAAGAGACCCAGTACTTC. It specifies CASSPGRGSVQETQYF.

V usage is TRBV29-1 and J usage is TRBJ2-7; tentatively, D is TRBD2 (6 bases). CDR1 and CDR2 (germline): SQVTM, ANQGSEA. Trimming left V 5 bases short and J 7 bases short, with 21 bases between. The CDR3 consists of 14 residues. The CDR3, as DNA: TGCAGCGTTTCGCCCGGGACTGGGGCGAGTGAGCAGTACTTC. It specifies CSVSPGTGASEQYF.

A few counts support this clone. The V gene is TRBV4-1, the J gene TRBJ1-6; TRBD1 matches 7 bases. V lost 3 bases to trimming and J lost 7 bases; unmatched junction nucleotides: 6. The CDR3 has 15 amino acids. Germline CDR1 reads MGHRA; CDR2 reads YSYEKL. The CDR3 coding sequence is TGCGCCAGCAGCCATACAGGGGAGAGAAATTCACCCCTCCACTTT. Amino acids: CASSHTGERNSPLHF.

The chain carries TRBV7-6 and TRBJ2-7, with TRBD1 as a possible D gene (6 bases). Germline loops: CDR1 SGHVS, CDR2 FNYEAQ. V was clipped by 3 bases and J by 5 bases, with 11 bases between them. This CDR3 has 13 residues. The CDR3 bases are TGTGCCAGCAGCTTTACAGGGATGGACGAGCAGTACTTC. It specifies CASSFTGMDEQYF.

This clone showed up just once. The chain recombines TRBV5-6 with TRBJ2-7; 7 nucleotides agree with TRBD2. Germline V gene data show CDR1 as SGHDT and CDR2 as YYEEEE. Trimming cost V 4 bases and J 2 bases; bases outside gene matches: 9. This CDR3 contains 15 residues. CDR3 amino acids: CASSEVGGEPYEQYF. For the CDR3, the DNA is TGTGCCAGCAGCGAGGTGGGGGGGGAGCCCTACGAGCAGTACTTC. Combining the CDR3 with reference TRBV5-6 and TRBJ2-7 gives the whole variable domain DAGVTQSPTHLIKTRGQQVTLRCSPKSGHDTVSWYQQALGQGPQFIFQYYEEEERQRGNFPDRFSGHQFPNYSSELNVNALLLGDSALYLCASSEVGGEPYEQYFGPGTRLTVT.

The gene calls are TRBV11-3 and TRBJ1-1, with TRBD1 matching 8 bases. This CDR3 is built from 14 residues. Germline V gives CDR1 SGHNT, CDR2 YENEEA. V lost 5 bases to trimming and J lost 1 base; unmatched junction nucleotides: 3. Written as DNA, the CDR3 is TGTGCCAGCAGCCCCAGGGGGCGGAACACTGAAGCTTTCTTT. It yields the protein CASSPRGRNTEAFF.

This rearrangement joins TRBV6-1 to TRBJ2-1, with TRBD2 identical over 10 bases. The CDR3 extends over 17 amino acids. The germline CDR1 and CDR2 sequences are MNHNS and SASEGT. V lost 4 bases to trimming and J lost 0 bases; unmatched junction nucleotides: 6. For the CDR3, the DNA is TGTGCCAGCAGTGTCTCCTTAGCGGGGGGCTCCTACAATGAGCAGTTCTTC. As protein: CASSVSLAGGSYNEQFF.

The CDR3 DNA reads as TGTGCCGCGGGACAGGGGGCCTACGAGCAGTACTTC. Translation gives CAAGQGAYEQYF. The V and J genes are TRBV19 and TRBJ2-7; 11 bases are shared with TRBD1. Trimming at V came to 11 bases and at J to 2 bases, leaving 2 bases not matched to a gene. The CDR3 is 12 amino acids. The germline V gene encodes CDR1 LNHDA and CDR2 SQIVND (reference sequence). The variable domain in full, with the rest retrieved from reference TRBV19 and TRBJ2-7, is DGGITQSPKYLFRKEGQNVTLSCEQNLNHDAMYWYRQDPGQGLRLIYYSQIVNDFQKGDIAEGYSVSREKKESFPLTVTSAQKNPTAFYLCAAGQGAYEQYFGPGTRLTVT.

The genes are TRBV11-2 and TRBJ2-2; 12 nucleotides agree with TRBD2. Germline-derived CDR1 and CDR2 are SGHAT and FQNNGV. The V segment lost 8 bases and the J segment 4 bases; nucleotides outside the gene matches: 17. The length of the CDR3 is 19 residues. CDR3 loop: CASRHYRLAGGFVTGELFF. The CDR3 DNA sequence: TGTGCCAGCCGCCACTATCGGCTAGCGGGAGGGTTCGTCACCGGGGAGCTGTTTTTT.

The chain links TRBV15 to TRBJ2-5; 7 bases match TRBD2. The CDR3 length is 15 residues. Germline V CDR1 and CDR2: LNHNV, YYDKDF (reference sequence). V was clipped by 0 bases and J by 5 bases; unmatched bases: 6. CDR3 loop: CATSRDAGAGETQYF. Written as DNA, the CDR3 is TGTGCCACCAGCAGAGATGCGGGAGCCGGTGAGACCCAGTACTTC.

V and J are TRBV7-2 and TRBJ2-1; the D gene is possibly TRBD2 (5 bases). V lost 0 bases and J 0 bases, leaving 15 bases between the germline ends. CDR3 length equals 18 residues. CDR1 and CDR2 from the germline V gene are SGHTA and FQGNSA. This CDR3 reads CASSLAAGEATSYNEQFF. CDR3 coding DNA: TGTGCCAGCAGCTTAGCCGCCGGGGAAGCGACCTCCTACAATGAGCAGTTCTTC.

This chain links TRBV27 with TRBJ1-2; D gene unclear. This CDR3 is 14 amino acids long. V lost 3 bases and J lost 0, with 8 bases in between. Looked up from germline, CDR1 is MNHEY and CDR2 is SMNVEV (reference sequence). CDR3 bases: TGTGCCAGCAGTTTTGGCAGGACTAACTATGGCTACACCTTC. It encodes CASSFGRTNYGYTF.

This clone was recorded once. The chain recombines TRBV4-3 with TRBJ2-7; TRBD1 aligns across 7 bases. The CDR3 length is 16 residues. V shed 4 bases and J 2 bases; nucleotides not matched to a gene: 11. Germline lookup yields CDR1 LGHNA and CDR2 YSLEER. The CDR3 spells CASSRVLGQHPYEQYF. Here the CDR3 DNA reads TGCGCCAGCAGCCGGGTTCTGGGACAGCACCCCTACGAGCAGTACTTC.

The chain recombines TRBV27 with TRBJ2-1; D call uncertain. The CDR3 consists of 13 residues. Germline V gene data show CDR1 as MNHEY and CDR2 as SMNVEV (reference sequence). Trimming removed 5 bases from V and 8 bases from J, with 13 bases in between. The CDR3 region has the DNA TGTGCCAGCAGTCCCCCTAGTATGGATGAGCAGTTCTTC. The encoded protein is CASSPPSMDEQFF.

CDR3 coding DNA: TGCGCCAGCAGCCAAGACTTTGGCGGCAGCTCCTACGAGCAGTACTTC. This encodes CASSQDFGGSSYEQYF. This chain joins TRBV4-3 and TRBJ2-7, with D hard to call. This CDR3 has 16 amino acids. Per germline, CDR1 LGHNA and CDR2 YSLEER. V was trimmed by 0 bases and J by 0 bases, leaving 12 bases between them.

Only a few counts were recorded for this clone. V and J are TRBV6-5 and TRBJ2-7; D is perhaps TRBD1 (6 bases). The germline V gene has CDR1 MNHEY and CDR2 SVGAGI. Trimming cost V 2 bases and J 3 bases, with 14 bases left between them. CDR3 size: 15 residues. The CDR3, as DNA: TGTGCCAGCAGTTACCACAGGGATGGATTCTACGAGCAGTACTTC. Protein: CASSYHRDGFYEQYF.

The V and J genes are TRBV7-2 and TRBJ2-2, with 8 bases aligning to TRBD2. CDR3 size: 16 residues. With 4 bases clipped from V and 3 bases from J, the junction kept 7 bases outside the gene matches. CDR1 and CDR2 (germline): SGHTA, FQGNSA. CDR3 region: CASSSNRGGHTGELFF. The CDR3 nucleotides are TGTGCCAGCAGCTCAAACCGGGGGGGCCACACCGGGGAGCTGTTTTTT.

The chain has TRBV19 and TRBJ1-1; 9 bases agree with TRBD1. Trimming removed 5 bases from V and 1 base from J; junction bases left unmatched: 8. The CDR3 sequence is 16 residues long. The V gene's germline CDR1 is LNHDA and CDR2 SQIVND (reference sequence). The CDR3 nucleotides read TGTGCCAGTAGTGTCATAGAGGGACAGGGGAACACTGAAGCTTTCTTT. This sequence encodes CASSVIEGQGNTEAFF.

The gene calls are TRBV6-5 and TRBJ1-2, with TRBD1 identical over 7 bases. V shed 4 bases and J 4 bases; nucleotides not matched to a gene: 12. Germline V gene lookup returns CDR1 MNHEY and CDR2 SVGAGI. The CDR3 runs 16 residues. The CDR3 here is CASSSPLGRGTYGYTF. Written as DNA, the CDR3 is TGTGCCAGCAGTTCCCCCCTGGGCAGGGGGACCTATGGCTACACCTTC.

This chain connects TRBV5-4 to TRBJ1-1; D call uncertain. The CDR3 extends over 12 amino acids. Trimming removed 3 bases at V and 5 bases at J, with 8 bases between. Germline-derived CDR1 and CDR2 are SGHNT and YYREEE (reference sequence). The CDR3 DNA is TGTGCCAGCAGCTCATATGAGACTGAAGCTTTCTTT. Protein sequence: CASSSYETEAFF.

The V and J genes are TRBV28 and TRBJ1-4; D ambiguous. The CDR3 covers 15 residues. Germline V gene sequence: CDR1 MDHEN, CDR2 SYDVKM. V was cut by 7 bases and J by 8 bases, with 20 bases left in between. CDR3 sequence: CASNQEGFSTEKLFF. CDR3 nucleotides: TGTGCCAGCAACCAAGAGGGCTTTTCGACGGAAAAACTGTTTTTT.

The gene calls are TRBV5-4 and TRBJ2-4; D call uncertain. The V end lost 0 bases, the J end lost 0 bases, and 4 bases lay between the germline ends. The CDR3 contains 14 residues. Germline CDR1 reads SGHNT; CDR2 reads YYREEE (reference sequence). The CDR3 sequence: CASSLGVAKNIQYF. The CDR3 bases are TGTGCCAGCAGCTTGGGCGTAGCCAAAAACATTCAGTACTTC.

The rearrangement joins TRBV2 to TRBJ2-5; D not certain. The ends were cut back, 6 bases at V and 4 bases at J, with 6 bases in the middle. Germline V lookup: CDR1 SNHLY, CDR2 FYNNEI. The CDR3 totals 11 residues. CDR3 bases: TGTGCCAGCAGCGGTGGAGAGACCCAGTACTTC. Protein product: CASSGGETQYF.

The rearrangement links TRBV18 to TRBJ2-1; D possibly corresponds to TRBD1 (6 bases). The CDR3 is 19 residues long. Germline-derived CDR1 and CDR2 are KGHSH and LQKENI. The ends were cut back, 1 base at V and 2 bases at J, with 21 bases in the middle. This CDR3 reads CASSPLTGPWAAAYNEQFF. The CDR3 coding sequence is TGTGCCAGCTCACCACTAACAGGGCCCTGGGCTGCCGCCTACAATGAGCAGTTCTTC.

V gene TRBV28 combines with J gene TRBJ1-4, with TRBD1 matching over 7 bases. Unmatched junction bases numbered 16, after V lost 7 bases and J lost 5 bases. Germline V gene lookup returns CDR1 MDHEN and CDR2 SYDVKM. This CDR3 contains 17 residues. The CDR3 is CASIPGVGGASNEKLFF. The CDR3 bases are TGTGCCAGCATCCCCGGGGTAGGGGGCGCCTCGAATGAAAAACTGTTTTTT.

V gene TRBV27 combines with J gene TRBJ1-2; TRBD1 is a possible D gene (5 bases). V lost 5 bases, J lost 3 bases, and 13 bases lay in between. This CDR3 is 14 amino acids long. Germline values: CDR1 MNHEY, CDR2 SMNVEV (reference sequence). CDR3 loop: CASSLRGRDYGYTF. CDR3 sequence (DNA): TGTGCCAGCAGTCTTAGGGGCCGGGACTATGGCTACACCTTC.

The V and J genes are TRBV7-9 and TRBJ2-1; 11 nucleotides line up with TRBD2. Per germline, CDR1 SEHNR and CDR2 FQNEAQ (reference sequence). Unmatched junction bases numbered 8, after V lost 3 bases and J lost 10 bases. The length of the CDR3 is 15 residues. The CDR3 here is CASSFEGLAALEQFF. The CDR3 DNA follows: TGTGCCAGCAGCTTTGAGGGACTAGCGGCTCTGGAGCAGTTCTTC.